The 17 T cell receptor beta chains in this list originate from one sample, sequenced in a study of blood T cell repertoires in COVID-19. The assay was immunoSEQ multiplex PCR, and TCRdb's table has in-frame clones only and misses some. This sample has 250,000 to 300,000 clones; approximately 85% occur once, and the top ten carry around 0.92%. Sequenced sample: PBMCs or T cells enriched from blood (not recorded which). The receptor source for this set is a woman aged 25-40 years who had recovered from COVID-19.

The chain is built from TRBV28 and TRBJ2-1; 11 nucleotides line up with TRBD2. CDR1 is MDHEN and CDR2 is SYDVKM in the germline V gene. V shed 5 bases, J shed 2 bases, and the junction held 5 bases outside the gene matches. The CDR3 is 16 residues long. In DNA form, the CDR3 reads TGTGCCAGCAGTCCCATAGCGGGAGGGACCTACAATGAGCAGTTCTTC. This gives the protein CASSPIAGGTYNEQFF.

CDR3 sequence (DNA): TGTGCCAGCCGCCACAGGGGGAGCTCCTACGAGCAGTACTTC. Its protein product is CASRHRGSSYEQYF. The chain employs TRBV27 and TRBJ2-7; TRBD1 matches 8 bases. The germline gives CDR1 MNHEY, CDR2 SMNVEV (reference sequence). The CDR3 is made up of 14 amino acids. V lost 8 bases to trimming and J lost 0 bases; unmatched junction nucleotides: 6.

This chain joins TRBV14 and TRBJ2-7; D perhaps matches TRBD2 (6 bases). The CDR3 has 16 amino acids. The V end was cut by 0 bases, the J end by 3 bases, with 15 bases between. Per the germline V gene, CDR1 is SGHDN and CDR2 is FVKESK. DNA for the CDR3: TGTGCCAGCAGCCAAGAGGCGGGGATCCCTTACTACGAGCAGTACTTC. Protein product: CASSQEAGIPYYEQYF.

This sequence joins TRBV2 and TRBJ2-5; a weak D match, TRBD1 (6 bases). The germline V and J ends were trimmed by 8 bases and 5 bases, with 18 bases remaining between them. Looked up from germline, CDR1 is SNHLY and CDR2 is FYNNEI. The length of the CDR3 is 14 residues. CDR3 sequence: CASGEQGTAETQYF. As DNA, the CDR3 is TGTGCCAGCGGAGAACAGGGAACAGCGGAGACCCAGTACTTC.

The chain recombines TRBV7-8 with TRBJ1-2; no reliable D call. The CDR3 consists of 13 residues. Germline CDR1 is SGHVS and CDR2 is FQNEAQ. V was clipped by 4 bases and J by 0 bases, with 6 bases between them. The CDR3 region is CASSSSANYGYTF. The CDR3, as DNA: TGTGCCAGCAGCTCCTCGGCTAACTATGGCTACACCTTC.

The chain couples TRBV4-1 to TRBJ2-3; 11 bases are a match to TRBD2. The CDR3 runs 19 residues. The trim removed 8 bases at V and 0 bases at J, leaving 16 bases unmatched. Germline V lookup: CDR1 MGHRA, CDR2 YSYEKL. The CDR3: CASGAQTGTSGLSTDTQYF. The CDR3 nucleotides are TGCGCCAGCGGGGCCCAGACCGGGACTAGCGGACTGAGCACAGATACGCAGTATTTT.

The chain carries TRBV3-1 (or the pseudogene TRBV3-2) and TRBJ2-2, with 7 bases that match TRBD1. There are 13 residues in the CDR3. Losses at the gene ends were 6 bases for V and 8 bases for J; bases not matched to a gene: 6. CDR1 is LGHDT, CDR2 YNNKEL, per germline (reference sequence). The CDR3 loop reads CASSATGVGELFF. The CDR3 DNA reads TGTGCCAGCAGTGCTACAGGGGTTGGGGAGCTGTTTTTT.

This rearrangement joins TRBV7-3 to TRBJ2-3; TRBD2 is a possible D gene (5 bases). V shed 5 bases and J shed 0 bases, with 12 bases lying between them. The CDR3 loop spans 15 amino acids. Germline CDR1 is SGHTA and CDR2 is FQGTGA. In DNA, the CDR3 is TGTGCCAGCAGCCCGTCGGGCGGGAGCACAGATACGCAGTATTTT. Its translation is CASSPSGGSTDTQYF.

This clone showed up just once. This sequence joins TRBV4-2 and TRBJ2-1; TRBD2 matches at 15 bases. From germline, CDR1 is LGHNA and CDR2 YNFKEQ. V was clipped by 2 bases and J by 10 bases; unmatched bases: 9. This CDR3 spans 17 amino acids. The CDR3 here is CASSQHSGTSGRSEQFF. CDR3 coding DNA: TGTGCCAGCAGCCAACACTCCGGGACTAGCGGGAGGAGCGAGCAGTTCTTC.

This clone was counted between two and nine times. The rearrangement joins TRBV13 to TRBJ1-1; TRBD1 aligns across 7 bases. Germline V gives CDR1 PRHDT, CDR2 FYEKMQ (reference sequence). V gave up 5 bases and J gave up 1 base; unmatched junction bases: 7. The CDR3 sequence is 15 residues long. CDR3 nucleotides: TGTGCCAGCAGCCCGACAGGGAAAAAGAACACTGAAGCTTTCTTT. Its translation: CASSPTGKKNTEAFF.

The count of this clone is one. The V gene is TRBV19, the J gene TRBJ2-1, with TRBD1 as a possible D gene (7 bases). Germline lookup yields CDR1 LNHDA and CDR2 SQIVND (reference sequence). The V end lost 6 bases, the J end lost 9 bases, and 21 bases lay between the germline ends. The CDR3 length is 15 residues. The CDR3 loop reads CASSKGQVRGLEQFF. In nucleotides, the CDR3 is TGTGCCAGTAGCAAAGGACAGGTTCGGGGACTTGAGCAGTTCTTC.

This clone came up a few times. The chain joins TRBV27 to TRBJ1-1, with TRBD1 matching over 7 bases. The CDR3 loop spans 14 amino acids. With V trimmed by 5 bases and J by 0 bases, 3 bases remained unmatched. The germline V gene has CDR1 MNHEY and CDR2 SMNVEV (reference sequence). The CDR3 is CASSRTGLNTEAFF. CDR3 DNA sequence: TGTGCCAGCAGTCGGACAGGTTTGAACACTGAAGCTTTCTTT.

This clone was seen a single time. The chain links TRBV14 to TRBJ1-6; weak D call: TRBD1 (5 bases). V dropped 4 bases and J dropped 0 bases, with 13 bases sitting between them. Germline assignment: CDR1 SGHDN and CDR2 FVKESK. The CDR3 spans 17 residues. The CDR3 coding sequence is TGTGCCAGCAGCCCTTCGGCCGACAGCTCCTATAATTCACCCCTCCACTTT. Amino acids: CASSPSADSSYNSPLHF. Looking up the rest from reference TRBV14 and TRBJ1-6 gives the full variable domain: EAGVTQFPSHSVIEKGQTVTLRCDPISGHDNLYWYRRVMGKEIKFLLHFVKESKQDESGMPNNRFLAERTGGTYSTLKVQPAELEDSGVYFCASSPSADSSYNSPLHFGNGTRLTVT.

The V gene is TRBV15, the J gene TRBJ1-5; D uncertain. This CDR3 has 17 residues. CDR1 and CDR2 from the germline V gene are LNHNV and YYDKDF (reference sequence). V lost 3 bases and J lost 2, with 17 bases in between. DNA of the CDR3: TGTGCCACCAGCAGCGGCAAGCGGGGAGGTCGCAATCAGCCCCAGCATTTT. This codes for CATSSGKRGGRNQPQHF.

This chain links TRBV6-1 with TRBJ2-7, with a possible D match to TRBD1 (5 bases). The germline V gene has CDR1 MNHNS and CDR2 SASEGT. The V gene lost 1 base and the J gene lost 2 bases, with 9 bases spanning the gap. The CDR3 totals 14 residues. The CDR3 nucleotides are TGTGCCAGCAGTGAAGAGGGGCCCACCTACGAGCAGTACTTC. Residues: CASSEEGPTYEQYF.

The chain combines TRBV19 with TRBJ1-1; D gene ambiguous. Trimming took 3 bases from V and 5 from J, leaving 10 bases between them. There are 13 residues in the CDR3. The germline V gene encodes CDR1 LNHDA and CDR2 SQIVND (reference sequence). CDR3 residues: CASSILSSTEAFF. In nucleotides, the CDR3 is TGTGCCAGTAGTATCCTATCTAGTACTGAAGCTTTCTTT.

The gene calls are TRBV7-9 and TRBJ2-7, with D possibly being TRBD1 (6 bases). Trimming left V 5 bases short and J 1 base short, with 18 bases between. Germline CDR1 and CDR2: SEHNR and FQNEAQ (reference sequence). The CDR3 loop spans 16 amino acids. The CDR3 nucleotides read TGTGCCAGCAGCGGCGGACAGCGCATTACTTCCTACGAGCAGTACTTC. Residues: CASSGGQRITSYEQYF.